These 13 T cell receptor beta chains came from one sample sequenced in a study of OX40 agonist ivuxolimab in advanced cancers. Measured with immunoSEQ multiplex PCR; TCRdb has only the in-frame clones, and not every one. The data show some 89,000 clones, with 84% seen just once and 1.5% to 2% held by the top ten. Sequencing was performed on CD4+ or CD8+ T cells sorted from blood, taken in a trial of the OX40 agonist ivuxolimab. The receptors come from an adult with an advanced solid tumor such as melanoma, head and neck, liver or kidney cancer.

The rearrangement uses TRBV5-4 and TRBJ2-3; the D gene is possibly TRBD2 (7 bases). Trimming cost V 4 bases and J 5 bases, with 17 bases left between them. Germline V lookup: CDR1 SGHNT, CDR2 YYREEE (reference sequence). The CDR3 length is 15 residues. CDR3 loop: CASSPVGGALDTQYF. DNA of the CDR3: TGTGCCAGCAGCCCCGTGGGGGGGGCTTTAGATACGCAGTATTTT.

This chain links TRBV21-1 with TRBJ1-2; the D call of TRBD1 is as the table states it, not checked on the DNA. TRBV21-1 constitutes a pseudogene. The CDR3 is made up of 13 amino acids. CDR3 region: CASSPPQNYGYTF. CDR3 DNA: TGTGCCAGCAGCCCCCCCCAGAACTATGGCTACACCTTC.

The chain is built from TRBV2 and TRBJ1-3; possible D gene TRBD1, 6 bases. The CDR3 runs to 15 residues. Trimming removed 8 bases from V and 2 bases from J, with 16 bases in between. Looked up from germline, CDR1 is SNHLY and CDR2 is FYNNEI. CDR3 nucleotides: TGTGCCAGCCGGACGGAGGGGGACACTGGAAACACCATATATTTT. Its protein product is CASRTEGDTGNTIYF. Full variable domain (outside the CDR3, taken from reference TRBV2 and TRBJ1-3): EPEVTQTPSHQVTQMGQEVILRCVPISNHLYFYWYRQILGQKVEFLVSFYNNEISEKSEIFDDQFSVERPDGSNFTLKIRSTKLEDSAMYFCASRTEGDTGNTIYFGEGSWLTVV.

This chain connects TRBV5-1 to TRBJ2-2, with D perhaps TRBD1 (6 bases). Germline V CDR1 and CDR2: SGHRS, YFSETQ. Trimming removed 3 bases from V and 4 bases from J, with 10 bases in between. CDR3 length: 14 residues. CDR3 in DNA: TGCGCCAGCAGCTCCGGACAGATCACCGGGGAGCTGTTTTTT. Residues: CASSSGQITGELFF.

Only one count was recorded for this clone. V and J are TRBV28 and TRBJ1-2; D remains ambiguous. Trimming removed 2 bases from V and 0 bases from J, with 10 bases in between. The CDR3 covers 15 residues. The germline V gene has CDR1 MDHEN and CDR2 SYDVKM. CDR3 sequence (DNA): TGTGCCAGCAGTTTAGTCGGCGGTCCTAACTATGGCTACACCTTC. This encodes CASSLVGGPNYGYTF.

This clone was seen a single time. The chain recombines TRBV10-2 with TRBJ1-1, with 7 bases lining up with TRBD1. V dropped 3 bases and J dropped 4; count of bases not matched to a gene: 2. Per the germline V gene, CDR1 is WSHSY and CDR2 is SAAADI. CDR3 length equals 13 residues. CDR3: CASSDWTGTEAFF. For the CDR3, the DNA is TGCGCCAGCAGTGATTGGACAGGCACTGAAGCTTTCTTT.

The chain links TRBV19 to TRBJ1-1; no firm D call. The CDR3 totals 11 residues. Germline CDR1 and CDR2: LNHDA and SQIVND (reference sequence). The V end was cut by 6 bases, the J end by 6 bases, with 8 bases between. The chain's CDR3 is CASRIGPEAFF. The CDR3 coding sequence is TGTGCCAGTAGGATCGGTCCTGAAGCTTTCTTT.

The CDR3: CASSYSRIYNEQFF. The CDR3 DNA sequence: TGTGCCAGCAGTTACTCACGAATTTACAATGAGCAGTTCTTC. The chain links TRBV6-5 to TRBJ2-1, with D hard to call. The CDR3 sequence is 14 residues long. Trimming removed 0 bases from V and 4 bases from J, with 7 bases in between. Germline CDR1 MNHEY, CDR2 SVGAGI.

Details on this clone: Other DNA sequences in this sample translate to the same CDR3. The genes are TRBV30 and TRBJ1-2; D remains unclear. The CDR3 is 12 residues long. In germline, CDR1 is GTSNPN, CDR2 SVGIG (reference sequence). The V end was cut by 4 bases, the J end by 2 bases, with 8 bases between. The chain's CDR3 is CAWTGGNYGYTF. CDR3 DNA sequence: TGTGCCTGGACTGGCGGAAACTATGGCTACACCTTC.

This clone was detected only once. V is TRBV5-1 and J is TRBJ2-2; D possibly uses TRBD1 or TRBD2 (5 bases each). This CDR3 region has 16 residues. Germline-derived CDR1 and CDR2 are SGHRS and YFSETQ. The V end lost 4 bases, the J end lost 4 bases, and 17 bases lay between the germline ends. CDR3 region: CASSLEGQGGTGELFF. The CDR3 DNA follows: TGCGCCAGCAGCCTCGAGGGGCAGGGTGGCACCGGGGAGCTGTTTTTT.

The rearrangement links TRBV9 to TRBJ1-3; tentatively, D is TRBD1 (5 bases). This CDR3 has 16 residues. The V end lost 2 bases, the J end lost 0 bases, and 12 bases lay between the germline ends. Germline V gene data show CDR1 as SGDLS and CDR2 as YYNGEE. In DNA, the CDR3 is TGTGCCAGCAGCGTGGATACAGGATCCTCTGGAAACACCATATATTTT. It translates to CASSVDTGSSGNTIYF.

The chain links TRBV7-8 to TRBJ1-5, with D perhaps TRBD1 (5 bases). With 3 bases removed from V and 4 bases from J, the gap between germline ends came to 10 bases. Per the germline V gene, CDR1 is SGHVS and CDR2 is FQNEAQ. The CDR3 is 14 amino acids. This CDR3 reads CASSFYEGNQPQHF. The CDR3 bases are TGTGCCAGCAGCTTCTACGAGGGGAATCAGCCCCAGCATTTT.

The chain carries TRBV19 and TRBJ1-3, with D perhaps TRBD1 (5 bases). CDR3 length: 13 amino acids. Trimming removed 8 bases from V and 2 bases from J, with 10 bases in between. Per germline, CDR1 LNHDA and CDR2 SQIVND (reference sequence). The CDR3 nucleotides are TGTGCCAGTCTCCCCAGGGCTGGAAACACCATATATTTT. It specifies CASLPRAGNTIYF.